The following is a TCR beta chain sequence with its context. The source of the sample is a study of cytomegalovirus exposure and HLA in healthy donors. Each donor was healthy, and each was a bone marrow donor. A multiplex PCR was run with 60 Vbeta primers and 13 Jbeta primers. The method was immunoSEQ multiplex PCR; TCRdb's version includes in-frame clones alone and lacks a portion of them. Of some 130,000 clones in the sample, around 72% were seen once. In germline, CDR1 is SGDLS, CDR2 YYNGEE. The CDR3 runs 17 residues. V was clipped by 5 bases and J by 4 bases; unmatched bases: 15. This TCR was sampled from a woman aged 40 to 50 in good health and CMV-seronegative. The chain is built from TRBV9 and TRBJ1-3; 7 nucleotides agree with TRBD1. The sample taken for sequencing was PBMCs. In nucleotides, the CDR3 is TGTGCCAGCAGTCCACGCCTGGGGACAGAGTACGGAAACACCATATATTTT. Translated, it gives CASSPRLGTEYGNTIYF.